Listed below are T cell receptor beta chains from one sample, sequenced in a study of blood T cells in healthy people across ages. A single record per CDR3 protein comes from TCRdb applying MiXCR to the 5' RACE reads. Of 750,000 to 950,000 distinct CDR3 sequences in the sample, about 28% were seen once. The data also belong to a second study, concerning T cells of mothers and their children.

Sequencing was carried out using blood. These receptors all stem from a woman aged 40-49 years in good health. Each CDR3 is given with its conserved first and last residue. The D gene is left open where the match is weak. For some rows the clone size is stated as once, few or many, or as a class when expanded; others skip it.

j_call	v_call	clone_size	d_call	cdr3_nt	cdr3_aa
TRBJ1-5	TRBV5-6	many	NA	TGTGCCAGCAGCCTATGGGGAGATCAGCCCCAGCATTTT	CASSLWGDQPQHF
TRBJ1-6	TRBV15	NA	NA	TGTGCCACCAGCAGAGATTTGCGTCAGGGTGGTTCACCCCTCCACTTT	CATSRDLRQGGSPLHF
TRBJ1-1	TRBV7-8	many	NA	TGCGCCAGCAGCCTCCAAGGGGGTGGCACTGAAGCTTTCTTT	CASSLQGGGTEAFF
TRBJ2-3	TRBV29-1	NA	NA	TGCAGCGTTGTCCCGACAGGGAGGAATGCAGATACGCAGTATTTT	CSVVPTGRNADTQYF
TRBJ2-7	TRBV20-1	many	NA	TGCAGTGCCGATCAGATTTCCGAGCAGTACTTC	CSADQISEQYF
TRBJ1-2	TRBV10-3	NA	TRBD1	TGTGCCACCGGACAGGGCTCGTCCATTAGCGGCTACACCTTC	CATGQGSSISGYTF
TRBJ2-5	TRBV29-1	few	TRBD2	TGCAGCGTTGAATTCAGGCTAGCGGGGGTGGAGACCCAGTACTTC	CSVEFRLAGVETQYF
TRBJ2-7	TRBV7-2	NA	TRBD2	TGTGCCAGCAGCTCCCAGAGGAGCGGGGTACCAAGCTACGAGCAGTACTTC	CASSSQRSGVPSYEQYF
TRBJ2-7	TRBV2	many	NA	TGTGCCAGCGACACCAGTGAGTACGAGCAGTACTTC	CASDTSEYEQYF
TRBJ2-2	TRBV7-2	NA	NA	TGTGCCAGCAGCTCACTGAGGGTAGACACCGGGGAGCTGTTTTTT	CASSSLRVDTGELFF
TRBJ2-7	TRBV6-2/TRBV6-3	many	NA	TGTGCCAGCAGTTACTCGAGTGGATCTGACTACGAGCAGTACTTC	CASSYSSGSDYEQYF
TRBJ2-3	TRBV28	NA	NA	TGTGCCAGCAGTCCCCGGTTAGTTCGCACAGATACGCGGTATTTT	CASSPRLVRTDTRYF
TRBJ1-5	TRBV12-3/TRBV12-4	NA	NA	TGTGCCAGCAGTGACACAGGAGTTAATCAGCCCCAGCATTTT	CASSDTGVNQPQHF
TRBJ2-6	TRBV7-2	many	NA	TGTGCCAGCAGCCAACAGGGTTCTGGGGCCAACGTCCTGACTTTC	CASSQQGSGANVLTF
TRBJ1-2	TRBV28	NA	TRBD1	TGTGCCAGCAGTATATCGACAGGGGGTTCCTATGGCTACACCTTC	CASSISTGGSYGYTF
TRBJ1-5	TRBV6-6	NA	NA	TGTGCCAGCACCAGGGGTCAAGGGAATCAGCCCCAGCATTTT	CASTRGQGNQPQHF
TRBJ2-3	TRBV20-1	many	NA	TGCAGTGCTAGGATTCCTGGCGGACGCACAGATACGCAGTATTTT	CSARIPGGRTDTQYF
TRBJ2-7	TRBV20-1	NA	TRBD2	TGCAGTGCTGGGGGTGGACTAGCGGGGGTTTCCTACAATGAGCAGTACTTC	CSAGGGLAGVSYNEQYF
TRBJ2-7	TRBV7-2	few	NA	TGTGCCAGCAGGCCCGAAATGTTAGGGAAGCAGTACTTC	CASRPEMLGKQYF
TRBJ2-1	TRBV5-1	NA	TRBD1	TGCGCCAGCAGCTCCGGGACAGGGCGGAATGAGCAGTTCTTC	CASSSGTGRNEQFF
TRBJ2-5	TRBV29-1	many	NA	TGCAGCGTTGACCCCTCCTCAGGCCAGGCGCTACTCCAAGAGACCCAGTACTTC	CSVDPSSGQALLQETQYF
TRBJ2-1	TRBV7-9	many	NA	TGTGCCAGCAGCTTAGACCAGGGGGGAAATGAGCAGTTCTTC	CASSLDQGGNEQFF
TRBJ2-5	TRBV7-2	many	TRBD2	TGTGCCAGCAGCCCCCGAGCGGGGGATTATGGAGAGACCCAGTACTTC	CASSPRAGDYGETQYF
TRBJ2-5	TRBV20-1	many	NA	TGCAGTGGATTCGTGGGGGGAGAGACCCAGTACTTC	CSGFVGGETQYF
TRBJ1-2	TRBV18	few	NA	TGTGCCAGCTCACCGACGGAGGGAGGCTATGGCTACACCTTC	CASSPTEGGYGYTF
TRBJ1-5	TRBV2	NA	NA	TGTGCCAGCAGGAAACGGGGAGGAGGCAATCAGCCCCAGCATTTT	CASRKRGGGNQPQHF
TRBJ1-1	TRBV6-2/TRBV6-3	few	NA	TGTGCCAGCGGGACTAACTTCTGGACCCCAAACGGAGCTTTCTTT	CASGTNFWTPNGAFF
TRBJ1-6	TRBV2	few	NA	TGTGCCAGCAGGTTCCAAAATTCACCCCTCCACTTT	CASRFQNSPLHF
TRBJ1-2	TRBV15	many	NA	TGTGCCACCAGCAGAGAATTGGGTGGCTACACCTTC	CATSRELGGYTF
TRBJ2-3	TRBV7-8	few	NA	TGTGCCAGCAGCTGGAAGTCGGGGGCGATGACAGATACGCAGTATTTT	CASSWKSGAMTDTQYF
TRBJ2-7	TRBV4-2	NA	NA	TGTGCCAGCAGCCCCAGGCTGACGAGCTCCCACGAGCAGTACTTC	CASSPRLTSSHEQYF
TRBJ2-2	TRBV24-1	NA	NA	TGTGCCACCAGTGATTTGGGCAGTAACACCGGGGAGCTGTTTTTT	CATSDLGSNTGELFF
TRBJ1-1	TRBV20-1	NA	NA	TGCAGTGCGCTGCCCCAGGGCTCCCACACTGAAGCTTTCTTT	CSALPQGSHTEAFF
TRBJ1-2	TRBV7-2	few	TRBD1	TGTGCCAGCAGGGGACAGGGGGCGGCGCACTATGGCTACACCTTC	CASRGQGAAHYGYTF
TRBJ1-1	TRBV7-9	NA	TRBD1	TGTGCCAGCAGCGGGGGACAGAGGCTACGGACTGAAGCTTTCTTT	CASSGGQRLRTEAFF
TRBJ1-2	TRBV5-5	few	TRBD1	TGTGCCAGCAGCGCCGGACCGGGACAGGGGAATTATGGCTACACCTTC	CASSAGPGQGNYGYTF
TRBJ2-3	TRBV7-2	NA	TRBD2	TGTGCCAGCAGCTCGTCCCTTAGCGGGGATACGCAGTATTTT	CASSSSLSGDTQYF
TRBJ2-7	TRBV28	NA	NA	TGTGCCAGCAGTCCACCGCCAGTTACGTCCAACGAGCAGTACTTC	CASSPPPVTSNEQYF
TRBJ2-5	TRBV15	few	TRBD2	TGTGCCACCAGCAGGGAGAGTCAGGGAGGGGAGACCCAGTACTTC	CATSRESQGGETQYF
TRBJ2-5	TRBV20-1	NA	NA	TGCAGTGCTAGAGGGGAAAGGGGTTGGGAGACCCAGTACTTC	CSARGERGWETQYF
TRBJ1-2	TRBV7-9	few	NA	TGTGCCAGCAGCTTCGAGCTTGACGTCTATGACTACACCTTC	CASSFELDVYDYTF
TRBJ1-1	TRBV2	NA	NA	TGTGCCAGCAATCTGATAATGAACACTGAAACTTTCTTT	CASNLIMNTETFF
TRBJ2-4	TRBV29-1	NA	NA	TGCAGCGGGGATTCCGAAAACATTCAGTACTTC	CSGDSENIQYF
TRBJ1-2	TRBV4-1	NA	TRBD1	TGCGCCAGCGGCCCAAGACAGGGTGACTATGGCTACACCTTC	CASGPRQGDYGYTF
TRBJ2-1	TRBV11-2	NA	NA	TGTGCCAGCAGCTTGTACCCTGGCAATGAGCAGTTCTTC	CASSLYPGNEQFF
TRBJ2-3	TRBV7-2	NA	TRBD2	TGTGCCAGCAGCTATCAGCGGGGGACCTACACAGATACGCAGTATTTT	CASSYQRGTYTDTQYF
TRBJ2-2	TRBV29-1	NA	NA	TGCAGCGTTTTGTCCGGGGAGCTGTTTTTT	CSVLSGELFF
TRBJ2-7	TRBV28	NA	NA	TGTGCCAGCAGTTTGAAGGTGTCTGCCTCCTACGAGCAGTACTTC	CASSLKVSASYEQYF